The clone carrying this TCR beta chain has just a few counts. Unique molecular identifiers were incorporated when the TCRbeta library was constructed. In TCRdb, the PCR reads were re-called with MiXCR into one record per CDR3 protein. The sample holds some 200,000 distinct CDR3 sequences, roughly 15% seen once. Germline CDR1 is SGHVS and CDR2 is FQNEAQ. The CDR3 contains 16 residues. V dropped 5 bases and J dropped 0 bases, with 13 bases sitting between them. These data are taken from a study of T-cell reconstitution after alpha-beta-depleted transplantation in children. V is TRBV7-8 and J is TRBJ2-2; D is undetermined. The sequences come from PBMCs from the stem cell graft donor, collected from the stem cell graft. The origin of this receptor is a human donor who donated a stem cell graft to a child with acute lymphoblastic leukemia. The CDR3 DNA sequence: TGTGCCAGCAGCATTAGGCCTCTAGCGAACACCGGGGAGCTGTTTTTT. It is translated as CASSIRPLANTGELFF.